The present entry profiles one T cell receptor (beta chain) with its context. The antigen is undetermined. Only in-frame clones appear in the TCRdb table, and some are missing; sequencing was by immunoSEQ multiplex PCR. The sample has approximately 260,000 clones, 93% seen once. These data come from a study of T cell responses to AZD1222 COVID-19 vaccine. Study background: The analysis combined second doses at about 4 or about 12 weeks. General study points: At baseline, just 5 or 6 AZD1222 recipients tested seropositive. Nearly half of spike-specific TCRs reportedly go after variant regions that carry no mutations.

Per the germline V gene, CDR1 is LNHDA and CDR2 is SQIVND (reference sequence). V lost 5 bases and J lost 7, with 18 bases in between. The CDR3 is 15 residues long. The material sequenced was peripheral blood, taken on day 0 of AZD1222 vaccination. The chain carries TRBV19 and TRBJ2-1; a possible D gene is TRBD2 (6 bases). The sequence was collected from an adult in good health. CDR3 loop: CASSARLVLTNEQFF. CDR3 in DNA: TGTGCCAGTAGTGCCCGACTAGTTCTGACAAATGAGCAGTTCTTC.